This T cell receptor (beta chain) is drawn from a study of PD-L1 blockade in urothelial cancer. The overall study: Samples came from 3 weeks, at the second dose, and 6 weeks into treatment.

The sample's time point: peripheral blood 6 weeks after treatment start. Every PCR received spiked-in synthetic TCR analog templates. The protocol was immunoSEQ multiplex PCR, while the TCRdb copy is restricted to in-frame clones and leaves out a portion. The sample carries more than 95,000 clones, roughly 83% recorded once. This CDR3 is 15 amino acids long. The germline V gene encodes CDR1 SGHTA and CDR2 FQGTGA. V was clipped by 5 bases and J by 8 bases; unmatched bases: 7. The sequence was collected from a man aged 50-59 years with urothelial cancer. This chain connects TRBV7-3 to TRBJ1-6, with 9 bases lining up with TRBD1. Specimen: PBMCs, collected around atezolizumab (anti-PD-L1) treatment. The CDR3 sequence: CASSRNRGPDSPLHF. In DNA, the CDR3 is TGTGCCAGCAGCCGTAACAGGGGGCCGGATTCACCCCTCCACTTT. Full variable domain (outside the CDR3, taken from reference TRBV7-3 and TRBJ1-6): GAGVSQTPSNKVTEKGKYVELRCDPISGHTALYWYRQSLGQGPEFLIYFQGTGAADDSGLPNDRFFAVRPEGSVSTLKIQRTERGDSAVYLCASSRNRGPDSPLHFGNGTRLTVT.